This TCR beta chain was identified in a study of T cell responses to AZD1222 COVID-19 vaccine. Study at large: Pooling was applied to second doses at about 4 or about 12 weeks.

As regards this clone: Antigen: not known. The sample holds other DNA sequences that translate to the same CDR3.

General study results and limits: Only after the peak T cell response were repertoires sampled. Once two AZD1222 doses were given, Spike-specific TCR breadth and depth went up. At 160-218 and 743-854, vaccine-associated CD4 TCRs were dominant, and they spanned spike.

V lost 3 bases and J lost 4, with 13 bases in between. The CDR3 covers 15 residues. Germline CDR1 is MNHEY and CDR2 is SMNVEV (reference sequence). TCRdb's table, derived via immunoSEQ multiplex PCR, lists solely in-frame clones and lacks some. The profile shows 100,000 to 120,000 clones, around 90% of them singletons. The TCR sequence derives from an adult in good health. This chain links TRBV27 with TRBJ1-5; D possibly corresponds to TRBD1 (5 bases). The sequenced sample was peripheral blood, obtained on day 0 of AZD1222 vaccination. The CDR3 spells CASSLSSQGNQPQHF. CDR3 in DNA: TGTGCCAGCAGTTTGTCGAGCCAGGGTAATCAGCCCCAGCATTTT.